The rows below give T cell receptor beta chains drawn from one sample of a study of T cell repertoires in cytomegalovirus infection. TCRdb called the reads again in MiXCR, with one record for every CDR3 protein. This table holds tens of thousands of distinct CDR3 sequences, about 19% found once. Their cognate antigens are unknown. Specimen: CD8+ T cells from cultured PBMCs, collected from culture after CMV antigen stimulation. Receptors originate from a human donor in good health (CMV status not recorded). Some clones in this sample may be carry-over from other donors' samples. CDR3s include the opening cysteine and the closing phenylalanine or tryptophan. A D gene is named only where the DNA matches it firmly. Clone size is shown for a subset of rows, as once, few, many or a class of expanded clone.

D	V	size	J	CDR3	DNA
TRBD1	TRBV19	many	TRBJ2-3	CASSPGEGQGLSDTQYF	TGTGCCAGTAGTCCGGGGGAGGGACAGGGCTTATCAGATACGCAGTATTTT
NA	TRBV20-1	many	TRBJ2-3	CSASALLGGGWTDTQYF	TGCAGTGCTAGTGCCCTCTTGGGGGGGGGCTGGACAGATACGCAGTATTTT
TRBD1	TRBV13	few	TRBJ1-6	CASSSGTGNSPLHF	TGTGCCAGCAGCTCCGGGACAGGGAATTCACCCCTCCACTTT
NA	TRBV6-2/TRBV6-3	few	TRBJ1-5	CAGASGYSNQPQHF	TGTGCCGGGGCCTCCGGCTATAGCAATCAGCCCCAGCATTTT
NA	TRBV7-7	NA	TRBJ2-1	CASSQGRTLANEQFF	TGTGCTAGCAGCCAGGGACGGACTCTCGCCAATGAGCAGTTCTTC
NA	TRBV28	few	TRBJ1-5	CASSFEGYQPQHF	TGTGCCAGCAGTTTCGAGGGTTATCAGCCCCAGCATTTT
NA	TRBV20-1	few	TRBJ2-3	CSARDPGTDTQYF	TGCAGTGCTAGAGATCCGGGCACAGATACGCAGTATTTT
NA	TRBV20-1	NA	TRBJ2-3	CSARAPLQGSTDTQYF	TGCAGTGCTAGAGCCCCACTACAGGGAAGCACAGATACGCAGTATTTT
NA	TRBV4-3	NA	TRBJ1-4	CASSQDPTGPDEKLFF	TGCGCCAGCAGCCAAGATCCCACGGGACCAGATGAAAAACTGTTTTTT
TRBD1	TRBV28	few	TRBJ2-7	CASTYRGEQYF	TGTGCCAGCACCTACAGGGGTGAGCAGTACTTC
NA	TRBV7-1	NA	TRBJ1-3	CASSSTGNSGNTIYF	TGTGCCAGCAGCTCTACCGGGAACTCTGGAAACACCATATATTTT
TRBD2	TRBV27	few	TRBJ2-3	CASSPGGLGTDTQYF	TGTGCCAGCAGCCCGGGGGGGCTTGGCACAGATACGCAGTATTTT
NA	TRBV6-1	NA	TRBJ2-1	CASSYPPGSGAAQFF	TGTGCCAGCAGTTACCCGCCGGGTAGCGGCGCCGCGCAGTTCTTC
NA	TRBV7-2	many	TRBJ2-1	CASSPDRAYNEQFF	TGTGCCAGCAGCCCGGACAGAGCCTACAATGAGCAGTTCTTC
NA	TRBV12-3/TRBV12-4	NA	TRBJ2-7	CASSWGMPYEQYF	TGTGCCAGCAGTTGGGGCATGCCCTACGAGCAGTACTTC
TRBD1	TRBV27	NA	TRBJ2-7	CASSSIWTGVISYEQYF	TGTGCCAGCAGTTCGATTTGGACAGGGGTAATTTCCTACGAGCAGTACTTC
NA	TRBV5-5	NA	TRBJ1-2	CASSPDSGGYGYTF	TGTGCCAGCAGCCCAGACAGTGGTGGCTATGGCTACACCTTC
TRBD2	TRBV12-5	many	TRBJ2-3	CASGLMGLAGWDTQYF	TGTGCTAGTGGTTTGATGGGACTAGCGGGGTGGGATACGCAGTATTTT
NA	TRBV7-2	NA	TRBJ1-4	CASSLAPGSATNEKLFF	TGTGCCAGCAGCTTAGCGCCAGGGAGTGCAACTAATGAAAAACTGTTTTTT
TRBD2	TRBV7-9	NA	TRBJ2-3	CASILAGDRDTQYF	TGTGCCAGCATACTAGCGGGGGATAGAGATACGCAGTATTTT
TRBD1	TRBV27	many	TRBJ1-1	CASSPGTGGDTEAFF	TGTGCCAGCAGTCCAGGGACAGGCGGTGACACTGAAGCTTTCTTT
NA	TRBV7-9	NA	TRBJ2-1	CASSLDVDPNNEQFF	TGTGCCAGCAGCTTAGACGTAGACCCAAACAATGAGCAGTTCTTC
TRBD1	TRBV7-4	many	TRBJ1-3	CASSLTRETGRNGNTIYF	TGTGCCAGCAGCCTAACAAGGGAGACAGGGCGAAATGGAAACACCATATATTTT
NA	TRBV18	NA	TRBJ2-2	CASSPKGTNTGELFF	TGTGCCAGCTCACCAAAGGGTACGAACACCGGGGAGCTGTTTTTT
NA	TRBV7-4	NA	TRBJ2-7	CVSSATIDLKSDEQYF	TGTGTCAGCAGCGCGACTATCGACCTCAAGAGCGACGAGCAGTACTTC
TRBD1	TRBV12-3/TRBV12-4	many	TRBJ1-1	CASGTGPSTEAFF	TGTGCCAGCGGGACAGGGCCGTCCACTGAAGCTTTCTTT
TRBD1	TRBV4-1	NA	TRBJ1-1	CASSLGTGVREAFF	TGCGCCAGCAGCCTCGGGACAGGGGTCCGTGAAGCTTTCTTT
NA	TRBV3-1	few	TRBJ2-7	CASSRALSYEQYF	TGTGCCAGCAGCCGGGCCCTTTCCTACGAGCAGTACTTC
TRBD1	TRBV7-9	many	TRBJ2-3	CASSLGQGVDTQYF	TGTGCCAGCAGCTTGGGACAGGGGGTAGATACGCAGTATTTT
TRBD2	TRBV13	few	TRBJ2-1	CASSSYSSGGSYNEQFF	TGTGCCAGCAGCTCCTACTCTAGCGGGGGCTCCTACAATGAGCAGTTCTTC
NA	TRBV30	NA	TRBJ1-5	CAWSGRGLQPQHF	TGTGCCTGGAGTGGTCGGGGTTTACAGCCCCAGCATTTT
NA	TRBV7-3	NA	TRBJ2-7	CASREVSYEQYF	TGTGCCAGCCGAGAAGTTTCCTACGAGCAGTACTTC
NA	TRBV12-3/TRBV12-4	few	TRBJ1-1	CASSFSSEAFF	TGTGCCAGCAGTTTTTCGAGTGAAGCTTTCTTT
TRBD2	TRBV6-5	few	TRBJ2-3	CASTGGRASTDTQYF	TGTGCCAGCACGGGAGGTCGGGCAAGCACAGATACGCAGTATTTT
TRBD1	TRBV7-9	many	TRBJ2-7	CASSSVSAGGRSYEQYF	TGTGCCAGCAGCTCGGTCTCAGCAGGGGGCCGCTCCTACGAGCAGTACTTC
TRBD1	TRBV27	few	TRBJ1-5	CASSIIQGNQPQHF	TGTGCCAGCAGTATAATACAGGGGAATCAGCCCCAGCATTTT
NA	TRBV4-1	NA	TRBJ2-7	CASSQALGSYEQYF	TGCGCCAGCAGCCAAGCCCTAGGATCCTACGAGCAGTACTTC